This T cell receptor (beta chain) appears in the sequencing data of a study of beta chain features in type 1 diabetes. Since all of the isolated RNA was reverse transcribed, expressed TCRB transcripts were what got sequenced. Data came from immunoSEQ multiplex PCR; TCRdb stores just in-frame clones and leaves some out. The sample carries a few hundred thousand clones, about 13% recorded once. Findings and limits, study-wide: Moderate yet significant TCRB CDR3 shortening was seen in Type 1 diabetes patients in all four CD4+ subsets.

Germline V gene lookup returns CDR1 SGHRS and CDR2 YFSETQ. This CDR3 is 15 amino acids long. There are a few counts of this clone. Its antigen is unknown. Each sorted fraction was over 95% pure. The sample consisted of naive CD4+ T cells from blood. The sequence was obtained from a man aged 25 to 45 with type 1 diabetes. V usage is TRBV5-1 and J usage is TRBJ2-5; 9 positions agree with TRBD1. Gene TRBJ2-7 matches the end of the DNA better, so the J call may be wrong. In DNA, the CDR3 is TGCGCCAGCAGCCCGCCTGGGACAGGGAAGGACGAGCAGTACTTC. This translates into CASSPPGTGKDEQYF.